This T cell receptor (beta chain) is from a study of blood T cell repertoires in COVID-19. Study context: Samples of COVID-19 (acute and convalescent) were obtained from the United States, Italy and Spain. Sample material is recorded as cDNA or gDNA derived from T cells, B-cell-depleted T cells, or PBMCs.

Profiled with immunoSEQ multiplex PCR; TCRdb holds only in-frame clones, not every one. The sample lists about 250,000 clones, about 80% occurring once. After removal of 3 bases from V and 6 bases from J, the junction contained 7 bases not matched to a gene. Germline V gene data show CDR1 as KGHDR and CDR2 as SFDVKD. The CDR3 spans 16 residues. V is TRBV24-1 and J is TRBJ2-1, with 10 bases fitting TRBD2. Sequenced input: peripheral blood. The sequence was obtained from a man aged 80 or over with acute or convalescent COVID-19. The CDR3 loop reads CATSDVAGGTINEQFF. The CDR3 DNA reads as TGTGCCACCAGTGATGTAGCGGGGGGCACAATCAATGAGCAGTTCTTC.